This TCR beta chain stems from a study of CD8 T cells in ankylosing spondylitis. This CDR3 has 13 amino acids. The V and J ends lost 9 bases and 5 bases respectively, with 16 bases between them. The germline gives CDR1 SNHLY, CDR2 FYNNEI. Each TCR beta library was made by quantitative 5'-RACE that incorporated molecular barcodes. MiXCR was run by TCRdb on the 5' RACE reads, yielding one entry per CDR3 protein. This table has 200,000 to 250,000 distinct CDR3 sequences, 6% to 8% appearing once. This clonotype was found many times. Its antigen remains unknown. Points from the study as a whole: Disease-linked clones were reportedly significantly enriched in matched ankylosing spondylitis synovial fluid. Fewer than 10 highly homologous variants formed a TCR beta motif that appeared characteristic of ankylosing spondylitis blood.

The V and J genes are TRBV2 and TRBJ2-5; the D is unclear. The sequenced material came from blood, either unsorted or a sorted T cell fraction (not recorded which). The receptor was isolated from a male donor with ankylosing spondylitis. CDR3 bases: TGTGCCAGGGTCGGCCTGCCGGAGGAGACCCAGTACTTC. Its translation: CARVGLPEETQYF.